This entry lists 26 T cell receptor beta chains sequenced from one sample in a study of T cell responses to AZD1222 COVID-19 vaccine. Libraries were prepared by immunoSEQ multiplex PCR; TCRdb keeps only in-frame clonotypes and omits some of them. The sample has about 150,000 clones, around 90% seen once. The starting material was peripheral blood, obtained on day 0 of AZD1222 vaccination. Source of these receptors: an adult in good health.

The chain carries TRBV28 and TRBJ2-7; 9 bases are shared with TRBD2. The CDR3 runs 14 residues. V trimming: 3 bases; J trimming: 2 bases; junction bases outside the gene matches: 2. Germline-derived CDR1 and CDR2 are MDHEN and SYDVKM. The CDR3 sequence is CASSLRGGTYEQYF. The CDR3, as DNA: TGTGCCAGCAGTTTGCGGGGGGGTACCTACGAGCAGTACTTC.

The V gene is TRBV2, the J gene TRBJ1-5; weak D call: TRBD1 (5 bases). The germline V gene encodes CDR1 SNHLY and CDR2 FYNNEI. V lost 7 bases and J lost 0, with 10 bases in between. The CDR3 runs 14 residues. CDR3 nucleotides: TGTGCCAGCACAAACAGGCATAGCAATCAGCCCCAGCATTTT. Protein product: CASTNRHSNQPQHF.

This rearrangement joins TRBV28 to TRBJ2-6; D call uncertain. CDR3 size: 15 residues. CDR1 and CDR2 (germline): MDHEN, SYDVKM. The V end lost 2 bases, the J end lost 0 bases, and 5 bases lay between the germline ends. The CDR3 bases are TGTGCCAGCAGTTTACCCCACTCTGGGGCCAACGTCCTGACTTTC. As protein: CASSLPHSGANVLTF.

This chain uses TRBV28 with TRBJ1-5; D remains unclear. The V gene's germline CDR1 is MDHEN and CDR2 SYDVKM. This CDR3 region has 15 residues. V lost 5 bases and J 5 bases, leaving 16 bases between the germline ends. CDR3 amino acids: CASSPRRVRHQPQHF. In DNA form, the CDR3 reads TGTGCCAGCAGTCCCCGGCGGGTCCGGCATCAGCCCCAGCATTTT.

The J gene is TRBJ1-2, the V gene TRBV7-2; 7 nucleotides align to TRBD1. The CDR3 covers 16 residues. Germline CDR1 reads SGHTA; CDR2 reads FQGNSA. V trimming: 1 base; J trimming: 1 base; junction bases outside the gene matches: 6. CDR3 protein: CASSLEGTVVNYGYTF. The CDR3 DNA reads as TGTGCCAGCAGCTTAGAGGGGACAGTAGTTAACTATGGCTACACCTTC.

The chain has TRBV2 and TRBJ2-7; 7 bases match TRBD1. Trimming removed 6 bases from V and 5 bases from J; junction bases left unmatched: 7. The CDR3 extends over 13 amino acids. From germline, CDR1 is SNHLY and CDR2 FYNNEI. The CDR3 spells CASRKDRVDEQYF. CDR3 sequence (DNA): TGTGCCAGCAGAAAAGACAGGGTGGACGAGCAGTACTTC.

The rearrangement links TRBV28 to TRBJ2-4; D not resolved. The V and J ends lost 6 bases and 0 bases respectively, with 9 bases between them. Germline V lookup: CDR1 MDHEN, CDR2 SYDVKM. CDR3 size: 14 residues. The CDR3 DNA reads as TGTGCCAGCAGCTCCAGGACAGCCAAAAACATTCAGTACTTC. Its protein product is CASSSRTAKNIQYF.

This rearrangement joins TRBV19 to TRBJ1-5, with TRBD1 as a possible D gene (5 bases). The CDR3 contains 14 residues. Germline loops: CDR1 LNHDA, CDR2 SQIVND (reference sequence). V shed 9 bases and J shed 4 bases, with 16 bases lying between them. Here the CDR3 reads CASLSPGVNQPQHF. The CDR3 DNA follows: TGTGCCAGCTTAAGTCCGGGGGTAAATCAGCCCCAGCATTTT. Variable domain in full (rest from reference TRBV19 and TRBJ1-5): DGGITQSPKYLFRKEGQNVTLSCEQNLNHDAMYWYRQDPGQGLRLIYYSQIVNDFQKGDIAEGYSVSREKKESFPLTVTSAQKNPTAFYLCASLSPGVNQPQHFGDGTRLSIL.

V gene TRBV11-3 combines with J gene TRBJ1-1; 7 positions match TRBD1. The CDR3 extends over 13 amino acids. V lost 3 bases and J lost 5; bases outside the gene matches: 3. Germline CDR1 is SGHNT and CDR2 is YENEEA. CDR3 sequence reads: CASSFQGGTEAFF. The CDR3 region has the DNA TGTGCCAGCAGCTTTCAGGGGGGGACTGAAGCTTTCTTT.

In DNA, the CDR3 is TGTGCCTGGAGACCGGGCAGGAACACCGGGGAGCTGTTTTTT. Translated, it gives CAWRPGRNTGELFF. The chain has TRBV30 and TRBJ2-2; D not resolved. Germline V CDR1 and CDR2: GTSNPN, SVGIG (reference sequence). CDR3 size: 14 residues. V was pared by 3 bases and J by 1 base, with 9 bases between.

This chain connects TRBV2 to TRBJ1-5, with TRBD1 matching over 7 bases. CDR1 SNHLY and CDR2 FYNNEI come from the germline V gene. V lost 8 bases and J lost 0; bases outside the gene matches: 10. This CDR3 is 16 amino acids long. DNA of the CDR3: TGTGCCAGCGTCCCGGGACAGCGAAATAGCAATCAGCCCCAGCATTTT. Translation: CASVPGQRNSNQPQHF. The full variable domain, with the rest looked up from reference TRBV2 and TRBJ1-5, is EPEVTQTPSHQVTQMGQEVILRCVPISNHLYFYWYRQILGQKVEFLVSFYNNEISEKSEIFDDQFSVERPDGSNFTLKIRSTKLEDSAMYFCASVPGQRNSNQPQHFGDGTRLSIL.

The chain employs TRBV5-1 and TRBJ1-1; weak D call: TRBD1 (6 bases). Trimming shortened V by 0 bases and J by 5 bases, and 11 bases separated the two germline ends. The germline CDR1 and CDR2 sequences are SGHRS and YFSETQ. This CDR3 region has 14 residues. The CDR3 sequence is CASSLAGQSTEAFF. Written as DNA, the CDR3 is TGCGCCAGCAGCTTGGCCGGACAGAGTACTGAAGCTTTCTTT.

The V gene is TRBV6-1, the J gene TRBJ1-1, with no clear D. Trimming removed 1 base from V and 0 bases from J, with 9 bases in between. CDR3 length: 15 residues. The germline V gene has CDR1 MNHNS and CDR2 SASEGT. The CDR3 DNA sequence: TGTGCCAGCAGTGAAGGCCCGGGCCTGAACACTGAAGCTTTCTTT. Its protein product is CASSEGPGLNTEAFF.

This chain connects TRBV6-5 to TRBJ1-2; D is possibly TRBD1 (6 bases). Germline CDR1 MNHEY, CDR2 SVGAGI. CDR3 length: 15 residues. The V and J ends lost 6 bases and 0 bases respectively, with 14 bases between them. The CDR3 region has the DNA TGTGCCAGCAGACCCTACAGGGAGACTAACTATGGCTACACCTTC. Translating gives CASRPYRETNYGYTF.

The CDR3 sequence: CASSQGTGGGQPQHF. The CDR3 coding sequence is TGTGCCAGCAGCCAAGGGACAGGGGGCGGTCAGCCCCAGCATTTT. This chain joins TRBV3-1 (or the pseudogene TRBV3-2) and TRBJ1-5; 11 bases match TRBD1. J lost 6 bases, V lost 1 base, and 2 bases had no gene match. Germline V gene sequence: CDR1 LGHDT, CDR2 YNNKEL (reference sequence). This CDR3 has 15 amino acids.

The chain carries TRBV9 and TRBJ1-1; no firm D call. The germline V and J ends were trimmed by 4 bases and 10 bases, with 17 bases remaining between them. CDR3 length: 13 amino acids. Per germline, CDR1 SGDLS and CDR2 YYNGEE. CDR3 bases: TGTGCCAGCAGCCCCCGTGGCAGGCCCAGAGCTTTCTTT. Amino acids: CASSPRGRPRAFF.

The chain combines TRBV7-9 with TRBJ1-1; TRBD1 is a possible D gene (5 bases). The CDR3 spans 14 residues. The V end lost 5 bases, the J end lost 5 bases, and 15 bases lay between the germline ends. Germline CDR1 is SEHNR and CDR2 is FQNEAQ (reference sequence). The CDR3 DNA sequence: TGTGCCAGCAGCACTCAGGGATTTGGTACTGAAGCTTTCTTT. Translation gives CASSTQGFGTEAFF.

This rearrangement joins TRBV6-5 to TRBJ1-2; weak D call: TRBD1 (5 bases). The CDR3 contains 16 residues. With 0 bases removed from V and 2 bases from J, the gap between germline ends came to 13 bases. Germline CDR1 is MNHEY and CDR2 is SVGAGI. This CDR3 is CASSYSAGTGNYGYTF. CDR3 in DNA: TGTGCCAGCAGTTACTCCGCCGGGACGGGAAACTATGGCTACACCTTC.

The V call is TRBV19, the J call TRBJ1-1; the match to TRBD1 covers 7 bases. This CDR3 has 15 residues. Trimming cost V 6 bases and J 6 bases; bases outside gene matches: 13. From germline, CDR1 is LNHDA and CDR2 SQIVND (reference sequence). The CDR3 is CASSPDRVWDAEAFF. The CDR3 DNA sequence: TGTGCCAGTAGCCCCGACAGGGTTTGGGACGCTGAAGCTTTCTTT.

The chain carries TRBV2 and TRBJ1-1, with 9 bases aligning to TRBD1. CDR1 is SNHLY, CDR2 FYNNEI, per germline. This CDR3 comprises 17 residues. The V and J ends lost 7 bases and 4 bases, in that order; junction bases with no gene match: 16. CDR3 sequence reads: CASTLILTGGRGTEAFF. CDR3 coding DNA: TGTGCCAGCACCTTAATCCTTACAGGGGGCAGGGGCACTGAAGCTTTCTTT. The whole variable domain, remainder taken from reference TRBV2 and TRBJ1-1, is EPEVTQTPSHQVTQMGQEVILRCVPISNHLYFYWYRQILGQKVEFLVSFYNNEISEKSEIFDDQFSVERPDGSNFTLKIRSTKLEDSAMYFCASTLILTGGRGTEAFFGQGTRLTVV.

This chain joins TRBV27 and TRBJ1-6; D call uncertain. The CDR3 runs to 17 residues. Germline V lookup: CDR1 MNHEY, CDR2 SMNVEV (reference sequence). V was cut by 4 bases and J by 12 bases, with 25 bases left in between. The chain's CDR3 is CASSSTRGSLVVRPLHF. In DNA form, the CDR3 reads TGTGCCAGCAGTTCGACCCGAGGGTCCCTAGTAGTTAGACCCCTCCACTTT.

The DNA for the CDR3 is TGCGCCAGCAGCGAGGACAGGGGGGTAGAAAAACTGTTTTTT. It codes for CASSEDRGVEKLFF. The gene calls are TRBV5-1 and TRBJ1-4; 10 bases are a match to TRBD1. CDR1 SGHRS and CDR2 YFSETQ come from the germline V gene. V was clipped by 4 bases and J by 8 bases; unmatched bases: 5. This CDR3 region has 14 residues.

The gene calls are TRBV28 and TRBJ1-2, with 7 bases lining up with TRBD1. Germline V CDR1 and CDR2: MDHEN, SYDVKM. Unmatched junction bases numbered 8, after V lost 9 bases and J lost 4 bases. CDR3 length: 13 amino acids. The CDR3 DNA is TGTGCCAGTGAACAGGGGATCAGCTATGGCTACACCTTC. This translates into CASEQGISYGYTF.

This clone was observed once. The rearrangement links TRBV27 to TRBJ1-4; D unclear. The germline V and J ends were trimmed by 6 bases and 8 bases, with 19 bases remaining between them. The CDR3 contains 15 residues. The germline V gene has CDR1 MNHEY and CDR2 SMNVEV (reference sequence). The CDR3 loop reads CASSLSVSSAEKLFF. The CDR3 nucleotides are TGTGCCAGCAGCCTATCCGTTTCCTCGGCGGAAAAACTGTTTTTT.

The chain couples TRBV7-9 to TRBJ1-3; the match to TRBD1 covers 8 bases. The CDR3 totals 15 residues. V was clipped by 3 bases and J by 4 bases; unmatched bases: 5. Per germline, CDR1 SEHNR and CDR2 FQNEAQ (reference sequence). CDR3 bases: TGTGCCAGCAGCTTCCCGACAGGGGTAGGAAACACCATATATTTT. Translated: CASSFPTGVGNTIYF.

The genes are TRBV28 and TRBJ1-1; the D is unclear. The CDR3 has 11 residues. Trimming left V 7 bases short and J 3 bases short, with 6 bases between. The germline V gene encodes CDR1 MDHEN and CDR2 SYDVKM. CDR3 protein: CASITYTEAFF. As DNA, the CDR3 is TGTGCCAGCATTACGTACACTGAAGCTTTCTTT.